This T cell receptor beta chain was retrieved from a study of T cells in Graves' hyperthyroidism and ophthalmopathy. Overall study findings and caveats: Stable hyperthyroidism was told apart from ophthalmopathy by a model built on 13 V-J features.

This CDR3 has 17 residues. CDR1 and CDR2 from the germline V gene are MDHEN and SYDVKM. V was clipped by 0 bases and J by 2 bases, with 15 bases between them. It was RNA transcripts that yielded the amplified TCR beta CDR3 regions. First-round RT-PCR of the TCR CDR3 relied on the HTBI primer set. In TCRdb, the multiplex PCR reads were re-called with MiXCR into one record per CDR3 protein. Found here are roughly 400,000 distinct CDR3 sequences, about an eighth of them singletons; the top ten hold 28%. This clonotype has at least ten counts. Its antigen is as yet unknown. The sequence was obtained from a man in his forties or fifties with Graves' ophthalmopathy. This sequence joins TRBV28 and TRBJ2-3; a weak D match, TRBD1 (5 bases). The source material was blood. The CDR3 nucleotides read TGTGCCAGCAGTTTATGGGCAGGGTCTTACCACACAGATACGCAGTATTTT. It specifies CASSLWAGSYHTDTQYF.